Shown below are 15 T cell receptor beta chains from a single sample sequenced in a study of T cells in tumors after PD-1 blockade. Produced via immunoSEQ multiplex PCR; TCRdb's table is partial and in-frame only. This table has under 50,000 clones, around four fifths appearing once. The material was PBMCs, obtained before anti-PD-1 therapy. Receptors originate from a human donor with advanced basal cell or squamous cell carcinoma (not recorded which).

The V gene is TRBV5-1, the J gene TRBJ2-2; 7 bases match TRBD2. Germline CDR1 and CDR2: SGHRS and YFSETQ. V was pared by 4 bases and J by 1 base, with 4 bases of the junction left unmatched. This CDR3 has 15 amino acids. CDR3 loop: CASSQGLRNTGELFF. CDR3 DNA: TGCGCCAGCAGCCAGGGACTAAGGAACACCGGGGAGCTGTTTTTT.

Only a few counts were recorded for this clone. CDR3 sequence: CSASKGTPNNSPLHF. CDR3 nucleotide sequence: TGCAGTGCTAGTAAAGGGACACCGAATAATTCACCCCTCCACTTT. The chain employs TRBV20-1 and TRBJ1-6; possible D gene TRBD1, 6 bases. The CDR3 runs 15 residues. CDR1 DFQATT and CDR2 SNEGSKA come from the germline V gene (reference sequence). Trimming took off 3 bases at V and 5 bases at J, with 14 bases between the two ends.

This chain joins TRBV10-3 and TRBJ2-7, with a weak D call TRBD2 (8 bases). The V end was cut by 6 bases, the J end by 4 bases, with 16 bases between. This CDR3 is built from 14 residues. Germline CDR1 is ENHRY and CDR2 is SYGVKD. The CDR3 DNA reads TGTGCCATCAGCCCGGGAGGGGGCCCTTACGAGCAGTACTTC. This gives the protein CAISPGGGPYEQYF.

This clone was counted only a few times. This chain connects TRBV14 to TRBJ1-6; a possible D gene is TRBD1 (5 bases). Germline CDR1 and CDR2: SGHDN and FVKESK. V lost 2 bases to trimming and J lost 5 bases, with 13 bases between them. The CDR3 loop spans 16 amino acids. The CDR3 bases are TGTGCCAGCAGCCAAACCCACAGGATGAATAATTCACCCCTCCACTTT. This codes for CASSQTHRMNNSPLHF. The variable domain in full, with the rest retrieved from reference TRBV14 and TRBJ1-6, is EAGVTQFPSHSVIEKGQTVTLRCDPISGHDNLYWYRRVMGKEIKFLLHFVKESKQDESGMPNNRFLAERTGGTYSTLKVQPAELEDSGVYFCASSQTHRMNNSPLHFGNGTRLTVT.

This chain joins TRBV3-1 (or the pseudogene TRBV3-2) and TRBJ1-2, with 8 bases aligning to TRBD1. Germline values: CDR1 LGHDT, CDR2 YNNKEL (reference sequence). This CDR3 comprises 17 residues. Germline trimming cut 5 bases from V and 1 base from J; bases unmatched to any gene: 12. In DNA, the CDR3 is TGTGCCAGCAGCGGAGTGGGGGCAGGGGGCGTTAACTATGGCTACACCTTC. This translates into CASSGVGAGGVNYGYTF.

This clone was observed a handful of times. This rearrangement joins TRBV11-3 to TRBJ2-7; no clear D gene. V was clipped by 4 bases and J by 2 bases, with 6 bases between them. Germline V gives CDR1 SGHNT, CDR2 YENEEA. The CDR3 has 12 amino acids. CDR3: CASSSETYEQYF. The CDR3 DNA reads TGTGCCAGCAGCTCCGAGACCTACGAGCAGTACTTC.

The V and J genes are TRBV7-3 and TRBJ2-3; TRBD1 matches at 8 bases. The CDR3 extends over 15 amino acids. Trimming at V came to 5 bases and at J to 2 bases, leaving 6 bases not matched to a gene. Per the germline V gene, CDR1 is SGHTA and CDR2 is FQGTGA. The CDR3 coding sequence is TGTGCCAGCAGCCGGACAGGGATTAACACAGATACGCAGTATTTT. Translated: CASSRTGINTDTQYF.

The V and J genes are TRBV11-3 and TRBJ2-3, with 8 bases matching TRBD2. This CDR3 comprises 15 residues. After removal of 2 bases from V and 5 bases from J, the junction contained 6 bases not matched to a gene. The germline CDR1 and CDR2 sequences are SGHNT and YENEEA. The CDR3 DNA is TGTGCCAGCAGCTTATCGTTGCTAGCGGGAGATACGCAGTATTTT. This translates into CASSLSLLAGDTQYF.

V usage is TRBV9 and J usage is TRBJ1-3; the D gene is possibly TRBD1 (5 bases). V was shortened by 4 bases and J by 2 bases, with 13 bases between the two germline ends. The CDR3 is 15 amino acids. Germline V gene lookup returns CDR1 SGDLS and CDR2 YYNGEE. The CDR3 DNA is TGTGCCAGCAGCTCTCAACAGGTTCCTGGAAACACCATATATTTT. Translation gives CASSSQQVPGNTIYF. Using reference TRBV9 and TRBJ1-3 for the parts outside the CDR3, the full variable domain is DSGVTQTPKHLITATGQRVTLRCSPRSGDLSVYWYQQSLDQGLQFLIQYYNGEERAKGNILERFSAQQFPDLHSELNLSSLELGDSALYFCASSSQQVPGNTIYFGEGSWLTVV.

The rearrangement uses TRBV5-5 and TRBJ1-4, with D possibly TRBD1 on 5 matching bases. Germline-derived CDR1 and CDR2 are SGHKS and YYEKEE (reference sequence). CDR3 length: 14 residues. V was clipped by 4 bases and J by 8 bases, with 15 bases between them. This CDR3 reads CASSLGRGVEKLFF. DNA for the CDR3: TGTGCCAGCAGCCTAGGACGGGGGGTCGAAAAACTGTTTTTT.

This rearrangement joins TRBV6-5 to TRBJ1-6; D possibly corresponds to TRBD1 (5 bases). V lost 5 bases, J lost 9 bases, and 14 bases lay in between. Germline CDR1 MNHEY, CDR2 SVGAGI. This CDR3 is built from 14 residues. The CDR3 spells CASSKGYNRSPLHF. CDR3 coding DNA: TGTGCCAGCAGTAAGGGGTATAACCGTTCACCCCTCCACTTT.

The chain links TRBV5-8 to TRBJ2-7; weak D call: TRBD2 (8 bases). Trimming cost V 7 bases and J 5 bases, with 25 bases left between them. This CDR3 spans 16 amino acids. The germline CDR1 and CDR2 sequences are SGHTS and YDEGEE. CDR3 in amino acids: CASPSGGGAISDEQYF. CDR3 nucleotides: TGTGCCAGCCCCTCGGGAGGGGGCGCGATATCCGACGAGCAGTACTTC.

This chain connects TRBV7-2 to TRBJ2-1; tentative D call: TRBD1 (5 bases). CDR1 is SGHTA and CDR2 is FQGNSA in the germline V gene. V gave up 4 bases and J gave up 15 bases, with 19 bases separating them. This CDR3 is 13 amino acids long. The CDR3 sequence: CASSSPTPRVVFF. As DNA, the CDR3 is TGTGCCAGCAGCTCCCCAACCCCCAGGGTGGTGTTCTTC.

Worth noting for this clone: At one of its ends the junction is not consistent with the germline gene, which may arise from a read error. In the same sample, other DNA sequences code for this CDR3. The rearrangement uses TRBV7-2 and TRBJ2-3; D remains unclear. The CDR3 extends over 16 amino acids. From germline, CDR1 is SGHTA and CDR2 FQGNSA. This chain's CDR3 is CASSLAPGASTDTQYF. CDR3 coding DNA: TGTGCTAGCAGCTTAGCCCCCGGAGCCTCCACAGATACGCAGTATTTT.

The rearrangement uses TRBV7-9 and TRBJ1-1; maybe TRBD1 (6 bases). The CDR3 is 16 amino acids. V dropped 5 bases and J dropped 0 bases, with 16 bases sitting between them. Germline V gene data show CDR1 as SEHNR and CDR2 as FQNEAQ (reference sequence). In DNA form, the CDR3 reads TGTGCCAGCAGCCAGCAGGGGAAGGGACTGAACACTGAAGCTTTCTTT. Translation gives CASSQQGKGLNTEAFF.